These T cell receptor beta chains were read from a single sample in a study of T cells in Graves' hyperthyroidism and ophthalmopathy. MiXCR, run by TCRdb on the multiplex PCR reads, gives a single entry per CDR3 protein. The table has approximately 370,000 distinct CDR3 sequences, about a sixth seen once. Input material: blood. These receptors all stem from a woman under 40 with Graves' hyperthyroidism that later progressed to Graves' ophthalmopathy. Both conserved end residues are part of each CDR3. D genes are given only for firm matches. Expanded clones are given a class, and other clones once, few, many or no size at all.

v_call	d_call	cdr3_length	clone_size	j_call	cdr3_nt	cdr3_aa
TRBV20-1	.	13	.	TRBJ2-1	TGCAGTGCTAGAGTTACGGGGGTCAATGAGCAGTTCTTC	CSARVTGVNEQFF
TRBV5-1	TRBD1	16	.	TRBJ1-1	TGCGCCAGCAGCGCGGGACAGGGAACGTTTAGCACTGAAGCTTTCTTT	CASSAGQGTFSTEAFF
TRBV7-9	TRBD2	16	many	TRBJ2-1	TGTGCCAGCAGCTTGGGGACTAGCGGGGGGTGGAATGAGCAGTTCTTC	CASSLGTSGGWNEQFF
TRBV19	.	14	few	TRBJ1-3	TGTGCCAGCGACCGCGGGACTGCGGGGAACACCATATATTTT	CASDRGTAGNTIYF
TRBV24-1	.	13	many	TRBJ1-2	TGTGCCACCAGCTGGACGGAATCCTATGGCTACACCTTC	CATSWTESYGYTF
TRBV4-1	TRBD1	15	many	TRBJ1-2	TGCGCCAGCAGACAACAGGGGCTTGGTAACTATGGCTACACCTTC	CASRQQGLGNYGYTF
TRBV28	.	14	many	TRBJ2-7	TGTGCCAGCAGTTCCTCATACAGGGTCTACGAGCAGTACTTC	CASSSSYRVYEQYF
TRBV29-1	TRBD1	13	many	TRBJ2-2	TGCAGCGCCATCCGGGACAGGGACGAAAAGCTGTTTTTT	CSAIRDRDEKLFF
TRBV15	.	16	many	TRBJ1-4	TGTGCCACCAGCAGACGAACCGGGACGGGAGATGAAAAACTGTTTTTT	CATSRRTGTGDEKLFF
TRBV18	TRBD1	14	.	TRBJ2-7	TGTGCCAGCTCACCCCGGGACAGGGGGCTCGAGCAGTACTTC	CASSPRDRGLEQYF
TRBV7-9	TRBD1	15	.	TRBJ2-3	TGTGCCAGCAGCTTCCGGGGGTATGGGACAGGTACGCAGTATTTT	CASSFRGYGTGTQYF
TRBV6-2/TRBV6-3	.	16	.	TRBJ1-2	TGTGCCGGCAGTGTATTGACTGTGGCGGGGGACTATGGCTACACCTTC	CAGSVLTVAGDYGYTF
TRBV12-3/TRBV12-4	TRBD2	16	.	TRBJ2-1	TGTGCCAGCAGCCCCCTAGCGGGGGTCTCCTACAATGAGCAGTTCTTC	CASSPLAGVSYNEQFF
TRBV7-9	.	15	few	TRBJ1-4	TGTGCCAGCAGCTTCTCTAGCGGGGCTAATGAAAAACTGTTTTTT	CASSFSSGANEKLFF
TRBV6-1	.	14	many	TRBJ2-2	TGTGCCAGCAAGAATCAGGGGAACACCGGGGAGCTGTTTTTT	CASKNQGNTGELFF
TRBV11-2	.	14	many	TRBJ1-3	TGTGCCAGCAGCTACCCCGGGCCAGGAAACACCATATATTTT	CASSYPGPGNTIYF
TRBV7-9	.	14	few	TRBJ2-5	TGTGCCAGCAGTACGCGGGGGCGCCAAGAGACCCAGTACTTC	CASSTRGRQETQYF
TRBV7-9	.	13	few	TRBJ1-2	TGTGCCAGCAGCCCGGGATTTTCCTATGGCTACACCTTC	CASSPGFSYGYTF
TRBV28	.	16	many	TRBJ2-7	TGTGCCAGCAGTTCACAACCCGCCAGGGACTCCTACGAGCAGTACTTC	CASSSQPARDSYEQYF
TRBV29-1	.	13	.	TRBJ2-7	TGCAGCGCACGACCGGGACACTCCTACGAGCAGTACTTC	CSARPGHSYEQYF
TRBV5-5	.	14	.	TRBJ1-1	TGTGCCAGCAGCTCGCCCTGGGGGAACACTGAAGCTTTCTTT	CASSSPWGNTEAFF
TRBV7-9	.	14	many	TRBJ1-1	TGTGCCAGCAGCCCTCGCGGTGACACCACTGAAGCTTTCTTT	CASSPRGDTTEAFF
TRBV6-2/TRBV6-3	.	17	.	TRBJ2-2	TGTGCCGTAGAACCGCGTGTCCGATTGGTAAACACCGGGGAGCTGTTTTTT	CAVEPRVRLVNTGELFF
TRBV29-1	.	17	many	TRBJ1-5	TGCAGCGTTGAGGACCGTTGGGCAGGGTTCCCCAATCAGCCCCAGCATTTT	CSVEDRWAGFPNQPQHF
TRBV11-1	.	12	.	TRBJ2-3	TGTGCCAGCAGCCCAAACTTAGATACGCAGTATTTT	CASSPNLDTQYF
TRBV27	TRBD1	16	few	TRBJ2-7	TGTGCCAGCAATCTCAAACCCGGGACAGGTACCTACGAGCAGTACTTC	CASNLKPGTGTYEQYF
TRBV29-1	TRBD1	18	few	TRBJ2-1	TGCAGCGTTGAAGATCTTAGCGGGACAGGGGGTCCCTACAATGAGCAGTTCTTC	CSVEDLSGTGGPYNEQFF
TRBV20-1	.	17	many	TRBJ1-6	TGCAGTGCTAGATGGGGCGCGGTGAGCTCCTATAATTCACCCCTCCACTTT	CSARWGAVSSYNSPLHF
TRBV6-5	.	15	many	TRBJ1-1	TGTGCCAGCAGTTACACGGCAGGGAAGGGCACTGAAGCTTTCTTT	CASSYTAGKGTEAFF
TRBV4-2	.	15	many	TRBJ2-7	TGTGCCAGCAGCCAGAACAGGGTCGGAACCTACGAGCAGTACTTC	CASSQNRVGTYEQYF
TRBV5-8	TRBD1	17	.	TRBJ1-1	TGTGCCAGCAGCGGCCTCCGGGACAGGGTAAAGGGCACTGAAGCTTTCTTT	CASSGLRDRVKGTEAFF
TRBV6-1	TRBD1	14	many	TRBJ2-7	TGTGCCAGCAGCCAACCGGGACAGGGTCGCGAGCAGTACTTC	CASSQPGQGREQYF
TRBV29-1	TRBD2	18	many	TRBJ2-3	TGCAGCGTTGAAGATCTGGAGTTCCGGGGACTAGCGGCAGATACGCAGTATTTT	CSVEDLEFRGLAADTQYF
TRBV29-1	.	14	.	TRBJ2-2	TGCAGCGTGACTAGGAATCCGAACACCGGGGAGCTGTTTTTT	CSVTRNPNTGELFF
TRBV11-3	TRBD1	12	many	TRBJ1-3	TGTGCCAGCTCCGGACAGGAAAACACCATATATTTT	CASSGQENTIYF
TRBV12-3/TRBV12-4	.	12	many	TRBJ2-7	TGTGCCAGCAGTCCGTCGCAGTACGAGCAGTACTTC	CASSPSQYEQYF
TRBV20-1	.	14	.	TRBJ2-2	TGCAGTGCCCAGGCCCGGGGCGGCACCGGGGAGCTGTTTTTT	CSAQARGGTGELFF
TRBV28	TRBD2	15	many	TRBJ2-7	TGTGCCAGCAGTCCATGGACTAGTTGGGCCTACGAGCAGTACTTC	CASSPWTSWAYEQYF
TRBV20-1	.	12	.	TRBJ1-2	TGCAGTGCTAGAGCAGGGAACGGCGGCTACACCTTC	CSARAGNGGYTF
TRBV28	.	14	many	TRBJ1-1	TGTGCCAGCAGTTTTTGGACCTCACACACTGAAGCTTTCTTT	CASSFWTSHTEAFF
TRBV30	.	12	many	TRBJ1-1	TGTGCCTGGAGTGTGTTGAACACTGAAGCTTTCTTT	CAWSVLNTEAFF
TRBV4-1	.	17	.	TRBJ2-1	TGCGCCAGCAGCCAAGGGGTAGTTCAGAGATACTACAATGAGCAGTTCTTC	CASSQGVVQRYYNEQFF
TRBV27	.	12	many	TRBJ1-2	TGTGCCAGCAGTTCTACAGGGTCTGGCTACACCTTC	CASSSTGSGYTF
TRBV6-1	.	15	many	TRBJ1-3	TGTGCCAGCAGTGGGATGGCAGCATATGGAAACACCATATATTTT	CASSGMAAYGNTIYF
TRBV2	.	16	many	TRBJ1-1	TGTGCCAGCAGTCCCGGGGGGGGAGGATTGTGGGCTGAAGCTTTCTTT	CASSPGGGGLWAEAFF
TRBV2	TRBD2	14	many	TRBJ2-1	TGTGCCAGCAGGGACGCTGGGGGAGGGAATGAGCAGTTCTTC	CASRDAGGGNEQFF
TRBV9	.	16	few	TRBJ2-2	TGTGCCAGCAGCGTAGGGGGGTCTAGCCGGACCGGGGAGCTGTTTTTT	CASSVGGSSRTGELFF